The entry that follows covers one TCR beta chain sequence. Its target is not known. CDR3 size: 10 residues. CDR1 and CDR2 (germline): SGHRS, YFSETQ. The ends were cut back, 6 bases at V and 9 bases at J, with 9 bases in the middle. The sample originates from a study of T cell repertoires in cytomegalovirus infection. Study-level information: Well-studied HLA-B-restricted CMV epitopes were used in the study alongside recently identified HLA-C-restricted ones. Study results and caveats: Individuals carrying CMV plus the relevant HLA were identified by cumulative frequency of public TCR beta families. Dominant in the ex vivo response were TCR beta clonotypes restricted by HLA-C and specific for CMV.

TCRdb passed the reads through MiXCR, listing each CDR3 protein once. Found here are 700,000 to 850,000 distinct CDR3 sequences, less than 35% of them singletons; the top ten hold roughly 12%. The sequence came from a human donor in good health (CMV status not recorded). Some clones in this sample may be carry-over from other donors' samples. The chain uses TRBV5-1 and TRBJ2-5; no firm D call. The source material was cultured CD8+ T cells from PBMCs, sampled from culture after CMV antigen stimulation. CDR3 residues: CASTTVSQYF. CDR3 bases: TGCGCCAGCACCACCGTATCCCAGTACTTC.